This TCR beta chain was captured in a study of shared clonotypes between healthy human individuals. Across the study: Donors had three CD4 naive, three CD4 memory, two CD8 naive and one CD8 memory plate apiece. General study findings and limits: When naive CD4 clonotypes were compared across a handful of donors, 4% to 6.5% were shared. The study generally estimated greater richness for naive than memory subsets.

CD45RO-negative cells were positively selected for CCR7, leaving out terminally differentiated effector memory CD45RA+ cells. Sorted-subset replicate PCRs used 150 to 200 ng DNA, approximately 33,000 T cell genomes. The data were produced by immunoSEQ multiplex PCR, yet TCRdb's version contains in-frame clones alone and is incomplete. The table lists roughly 2,000,000 clones, about 95% of them singletons. Note on this clone: Its target is not known.

V lost 5 bases to trimming and J lost 6 bases, with 26 bases between them. The CDR3 length is 18 residues. The germline V gene encodes CDR1 LGHNA and CDR2 YSLEER. The receptor was isolated from a man between 18 and 35 years old in good health. V and J are TRBV4-3 and TRBJ2-1; D may match TRBD1 or TRBD2 (5 bases each). Sequenced sample: naive CD8+ T cells sorted from blood. The CDR3 spells CASSAREGASYTGNEQFF. DNA of the CDR3: TGCGCCAGCAGCGCACGCGAGGGAGCCAGTTATACAGGCAATGAGCAGTTCTTC.